This TCR beta chain was sequenced during a study of CD8+ T cells in alopecia areata. Reverse transcribed after extraction, RNA yielded cDNA as the sequencing template. Generated by immunoSEQ multiplex PCR, the TCRdb table keeps only in-frame clones and is missing some. The sample consists of about 120,000 clones, 35% to 40% of them appearing once. Germline CDR1 reads SGHDN; CDR2 reads FVKESK. V lost 0 bases and J 3 bases, leaving 5 bases between the germline ends. This CDR3 has 13 amino acids. The chain couples TRBV14 to TRBJ1-2; D unclear. The sample comprised CD4+ T cells sorted from blood. This receptor was taken from a human donor with alopecia areata. For the CDR3, the DNA is TGTGCCAGCAGCCAAGACATAGACTATGGCTACACCTTC. Amino acid sequence: CASSQDIDYGYTF.